What follows are 7 T cell receptor beta chains derived from one specimen sequenced in a study of cytomegalovirus exposure and HLA in healthy donors. Some clones are missing from TCRdb's copy, which holds only in-frame ones; the method was immunoSEQ multiplex PCR. The sample has tens of thousands of clones; approximately 97% are singletons. The sequencing input was PBMCs. These receptors came from a man aged 25 to 45 in good health and CMV-seropositive.

The chain uses TRBV28 and TRBJ2-7; 10 bases align to TRBD1. With 5 bases clipped from V and 5 bases from J, the junction kept 12 bases outside the gene matches. The CDR3 is made up of 16 amino acids. Germline assignment: CDR1 MDHEN and CDR2 SYDVKM. Here the CDR3 reads CASSRPGTGVNDEQYF. In DNA, the CDR3 is TGTGCCAGCAGTCGTCCCGGGACAGGGGTCAACGACGAGCAGTACTTC.

This rearrangement joins TRBV6-1 to TRBJ2-7, with D uncertain. The CDR3 spans 13 residues. CDR1 is MNHNS, CDR2 SASEGT, per germline. V was shortened by 7 bases and J by 6 bases, with 16 bases between the two germline ends. The DNA for the CDR3 is TGTGCCAGCAACCTAGGTGCCTCGGGCGAGCAGTACTTC. This encodes CASNLGASGEQYF.

The CDR3 coding sequence is TGTGCCAGCAGCTTCCTAGACAGGGATAGCGGGAGATACACAGATACGCAGTATTTT. Amino acid sequence: CASSFLDRDSGRYTDTQYF. The rearrangement links TRBV7-9 to TRBJ2-3; 9 positions agree with TRBD2. Trimming removed 3 bases from V and 2 bases from J; junction bases left unmatched: 15. Germline values: CDR1 SEHNR, CDR2 FQNEAQ (reference sequence). The CDR3 spans 19 residues.

The chain is built from TRBV11-3 and TRBJ2-3, with a possible D match to TRBD1 (7 bases). CDR3 size: 17 residues. CDR1 SGHNT and CDR2 YENEEA come from the germline V gene. V lost 2 bases and J lost 6, with 21 bases in between. CDR3 amino acids: CASSLSTTGTYRDTQYF. DNA for the CDR3: TGTGCCAGCAGCTTATCCACGACAGGGACTTATCGGGATACGCAGTATTTT.

V gene TRBV5-1 combines with J gene TRBJ2-2; the D is unclear. CDR3 length: 14 residues. CDR1 is SGHRS, CDR2 YFSETQ, per germline. V dropped 0 bases and J dropped 4 bases, with 7 bases sitting between them. This CDR3 is CASSLAGGTGELFF. CDR3 nucleotides: TGCGCCAGCAGCTTGGCGGGTGGCACCGGGGAGCTGTTTTTT.

The chain employs TRBV11-2 and TRBJ2-1; D call uncertain. Trimming shortened V by 5 bases and J by 6 bases, and 14 bases separated the two germline ends. The CDR3 sequence is 14 residues long. Germline V lookup: CDR1 SGHAT, CDR2 FQNNGV. Here the CDR3 DNA reads TGTGCCAGCAGCCTGGGCCTCTTTACCAATGAGCAGTTCTTC. Protein: CASSLGLFTNEQFF.

The CDR3 DNA follows: TGTGCCAGCAGTCCACGGGGGGGAAACAATGAGCAGTTCTTC. Encoded protein: CASSPRGGNNEQFF. This chain uses TRBV27 with TRBJ2-1; 8 bases are a match to TRBD2. Germline V CDR1 and CDR2: MNHEY, SMNVEV (reference sequence). Losses at the gene ends were 5 bases for V and 5 bases for J; bases not matched to a gene: 5. The length of the CDR3 is 14 residues.